These 28 T cell receptor beta chains were sequenced from one sample in a study of PD-1 blockade in classical Hodgkin lymphoma. Brentuximab vedotin exposure varied among the patients, all of whom had relapsed after autologous stem cell transplantation. Some clones are missing from TCRdb's copy, which holds only in-frame ones; the method was immunoSEQ multiplex PCR. The data contain nearly 100,000 clones, approximately 88% of them singletons. The sequenced sample was peripheral blood mononuclear cells (PBMCs), obtained at baseline. These receptors came from a human donor with classical Hodgkin lymphoma.

The chain has TRBV11-2 and TRBJ2-3, with TRBD2 as a possible D gene (6 bases). The germline CDR1 and CDR2 sequences are SGHAT and FQNNGV. The V and J ends lost 5 bases and 9 bases respectively, with 12 bases between them. The CDR3 runs 12 residues. CDR3 coding DNA: TGTGCCAGCAGCCTTACCCGGGAGACGCAGTATTTT. Translation gives CASSLTRETQYF.

This chain uses TRBV7-2 with TRBJ1-4, with 7 bases matching TRBD1. This CDR3 region has 15 residues. V dropped 5 bases and J dropped 5; count of bases not matched to a gene: 8. From germline, CDR1 is SGHTA and CDR2 FQGNSA. CDR3 nucleotides: TGTGCCAGCAGCCTCTACAAGGGACAGAATGAAAAACTGTTTTTT. It translates to CASSLYKGQNEKLFF. The full variable domain, with the rest looked up from reference TRBV7-2 and TRBJ1-4, is GAGVSQSPSNKVTEKGKDVELRCDPISGHTALYWYRQSLGQGLEFLIYFQGNSAPDKSGLPSDRFSAERTGGSVSTLTIQRTQQEDSAVYLCASSLYKGQNEKLFFGSGTQLSVL.

This clone has more than one count but fewer than ten. The chain uses TRBV28 and TRBJ2-7; D gene uncertain. CDR1 and CDR2 (germline): MDHEN, SYDVKM. V gave up 6 bases and J gave up 2 bases, with 17 bases separating them. The length of the CDR3 is 15 residues. CDR3: CASRRVPGPTYEQYF. As DNA, the CDR3 is TGTGCCAGCAGACGCGTTCCGGGTCCCACCTACGAGCAGTACTTC.

The chain combines TRBV5-5 with TRBJ2-7; D is undetermined. The V and J ends lost 1 base and 7 bases respectively, with 15 bases between them. CDR3 size: 14 residues. Germline V lookup: CDR1 SGHKS, CDR2 YYEKEE (reference sequence). CDR3 amino acids: CASSLLGFPEEQYF. The CDR3 DNA reads as TGTGCCAGCAGCTTGCTAGGTTTTCCTGAGGAGCAGTACTTC. The whole variable domain, filled in from reference TRBV5-5 and TRBJ2-7, reads DAGVTQSPTHLIKTRGQQVTLRCSPISGHKSVSWYQQVLGQGPQFIFQYYEKEERGRGNFPDRFSARQFPNYSSELNVNALLLGDSALYLCASSLLGFPEEQYFGPGTRLTVT.

This clone was counted between two and nine times. V gene TRBV9 combines with J gene TRBJ1-2; D ambiguous. With 3 bases removed from V and 0 bases from J, the gap between germline ends came to 15 bases. The V gene's germline CDR1 is SGDLS and CDR2 YYNGEE. The length of the CDR3 is 16 residues. CDR3 nucleotide sequence: TGTGCCAGCAGCGCTAGTTTCGGCTCTCCTAACTATGGCTACACCTTC. Translated: CASSASFGSPNYGYTF. Full variable domain (remainder filled in from reference TRBV9 and TRBJ1-2): DSGVTQTPKHLITATGQRVTLRCSPRSGDLSVYWYQQSLDQGLQFLIQYYNGEERAKGNILERFSAQQFPDLHSELNLSSLELGDSALYFCASSASFGSPNYGYTFGSGTRLTVV.

This CDR3 reads CASSVLARRFF. The CDR3 coding sequence is TGTGCCAGCAGTGTTCTAGCGCGGCGGTTCTTC. The chain links TRBV28 to TRBJ2-1, with a tentative D call TRBD2 (6 bases). Germline CDR1 and CDR2: MDHEN and SYDVKM. This CDR3 contains 11 residues. Trimming stripped 5 bases from V and 15 bases from J, with 14 bases between.

The chain's CDR3 is CASSYFGGNTIYF. The DNA of the CDR3 is TGTGCCAGCAGTTACTTTGGGGGAAACACCATATATTTT. The chain uses TRBV6-6 and TRBJ1-3; D is uncertain. The V gene's germline CDR1 is MNHNY and CDR2 SVGAGI (reference sequence). The CDR3 length is 13 residues. With 1 base removed from V and 4 bases from J, the gap between germline ends came to 5 bases.

V and J are TRBV6-5 and TRBJ2-7; maybe TRBD1 (6 bases). Trimming cost V 0 bases and J 4 bases, with 16 bases left between them. The CDR3 sequence is 16 residues long. From germline, CDR1 is MNHEY and CDR2 SVGAGI. Here the CDR3 reads CASSYSISQGLYEQYF. The CDR3 nucleotides are TGTGCCAGCAGTTACTCGATCAGCCAGGGGCTGTACGAGCAGTACTTC.

The CDR3, as DNA: TGTGCCAGCACTTCACCCCACAGGGTAAACACTGAAGCTTTCTTT. Amino acids: CASTSPHRVNTEAFF. The chain combines TRBV2 with TRBJ1-1, with D perhaps matching TRBD1 (6 bases). Germline V CDR1 and CDR2: SNHLY, FYNNEI. The CDR3 is made up of 15 amino acids. V dropped 7 bases and J dropped 2 bases, with 17 bases sitting between them.

The chain employs TRBV29-1 and TRBJ2-2, with 15 bases lining up with TRBD2. The CDR3 runs to 18 residues. Germline-derived CDR1 and CDR2 are SQVTM and ANQGSEA. Trimming took 4 bases from V and 8 from J; bases not matched to a gene: 14. The CDR3 loop reads CSVAGLAGGDAARGELFF. DNA for the CDR3: TGCAGCGTTGCCGGACTAGCGGGAGGGGATGCCGCACGAGGGGAGCTGTTTTTT.

The rearrangement joins TRBV18 to TRBJ2-5, with TRBD2 matching over 8 bases. The CDR3 covers 16 residues. CDR1 and CDR2 (germline): KGHSH, LQKENI. The J segment lost 0 bases and the V segment lost 5 bases, leaving 8 bases of the junction unmatched. The CDR3 loop reads CASSGSLAEYQETQYF. CDR3 nucleotide sequence: TGTGCCAGCTCAGGCTCACTAGCGGAGTACCAAGAGACCCAGTACTTC.

The chain uses TRBV6-1 and TRBJ2-2; a possible D gene is TRBD2 (6 bases). The CDR3 sequence is 15 residues long. CDR1 MNHNS and CDR2 SASEGT come from the germline V gene. Trimming stripped 0 bases from V and 7 bases from J, with 12 bases between. CDR3 residues: CASSEARGIVGELFF. CDR3 in DNA: TGTGCCAGCAGTGAAGCGCGGGGAATAGTCGGGGAGCTGTTTTTT.

The J gene is TRBJ1-2, the V gene TRBV27; possibly TRBD1 for D (5 bases). There are 14 residues in the CDR3. Germline V gene lookup returns CDR1 MNHEY and CDR2 SMNVEV (reference sequence). V was clipped by 6 bases and J by 2 bases, with 13 bases between them. DNA of the CDR3: TGTGCCAGCAGGCGGGACGGAGCCAACTATGGCTACACCTTC. It yields the protein CASRRDGANYGYTF.

This clone showed up just once. The chain recombines TRBV18 with TRBJ2-1; TRBD2 matches 8 bases. Germline V lookup: CDR1 KGHSH, CDR2 LQKENI. The CDR3 sequence is 16 residues long. V trimming: 1 base; J trimming: 2 bases; junction bases outside the gene matches: 4. The CDR3: CASSPRSGGAYNEQFF. CDR3 coding DNA: TGTGCCAGCTCACCACGGTCGGGAGGGGCCTACAATGAGCAGTTCTTC.

This rearrangement joins TRBV11-2 to TRBJ2-7; the match to TRBD2 covers 7 bases. V was pared by 4 bases and J by 3 bases, with 6 bases of the junction left unmatched. Germline V gene sequence: CDR1 SGHAT, CDR2 FQNNGV. The CDR3 is made up of 14 amino acids. The CDR3 DNA sequence: TGTGCCAGCAGCTCAGCGGGAAATCGCTACGAGCAGTACTTC. It translates to CASSSAGNRYEQYF. Supplemented by reference TRBV11-2 and TRBJ2-7, the full variable domain reads EAGVAQSPRYKIIEKRQSVAFWCNPISGHATLYWYQQILGQGPKLLIQFQNNGVVDDSQLPKDRFSAERLKGVDSTLKIQPAKLEDSAVYLCASSSAGNRYEQYFGPGTRLTVT.

The J gene is TRBJ2-3, the V gene TRBV11-3; D might be TRBD1 (8 bases). The V end lost 5 bases, the J end lost 2 bases, and 17 bases lay between the germline ends. The CDR3 has 16 residues. In germline, CDR1 is SGHNT, CDR2 YENEEA. The CDR3 nucleotides are TGTGCCAGCAGCCCCAGGGGGCGGGAGTTCACAGATACGCAGTATTTT. Encoded protein: CASSPRGREFTDTQYF.

The V gene is TRBV6-1, the J gene TRBJ2-1; D call uncertain. Germline V lookup: CDR1 MNHNS, CDR2 SASEGT. The length of the CDR3 is 11 residues. The V gene lost 3 bases and the J gene lost 10 bases, with 7 bases spanning the gap. CDR3 in DNA: TGTGCCAGCAGTGATTGGCGGGAGCAGTTCTTC. This codes for CASSDWREQFF.

The chain's CDR3 is CASSAGTGQETQYF. In DNA, the CDR3 is TGTGCCAGCAGCGCCGGGACAGGGCAAGAGACCCAGTACTTC. This chain joins TRBV21-1 and TRBJ2-5; TRBD1 was called by the table and not checked on the DNA. TRBV21-1 is an annotated pseudogene. The CDR3 covers 14 residues.

The chain carries TRBV5-4 and TRBJ2-5; D gene ambiguous. The CDR3 is made up of 12 amino acids. CDR1 is SGHNT and CDR2 is YYREEE in the germline V gene (reference sequence). Trimming pared 0 bases from V and 5 bases from J, leaving 5 bases between. CDR3 protein: CASSLDRETQYF. The CDR3 DNA reads TGTGCCAGCAGCTTGGATCGGGAGACCCAGTACTTC.

Points on this clone: Other DNA variants within this sample encode the same CDR3. The rearrangement uses TRBV7-9 and TRBJ2-3, with D possibly TRBD2 on 6 matching bases. The length of the CDR3 is 14 residues. CDR1 and CDR2 from the germline V gene are SEHNR and FQNEAQ (reference sequence). Trimming left V 3 bases short and J 4 bases short, with 11 bases between. CDR3 sequence reads: CASSFQTGADTQYF. The CDR3 DNA sequence: TGTGCCAGCAGCTTTCAAACGGGAGCAGATACGCAGTATTTT.

The rearrangement joins TRBV4-2 to TRBJ2-2; no clear D gene. The germline V gene has CDR1 LGHNA and CDR2 YNFKEQ. Trimming shortened V by 4 bases and J by 0 bases, and 15 bases separated the two germline ends. The CDR3 length is 17 residues. DNA of the CDR3: TGTGCCAGCAGCCGGGTCCTGGGCGGCACGAACACCGGGGAGCTGTTTTTT. This translates into CASSRVLGGTNTGELFF.

The CDR3 DNA sequence: TGTGCCAGCAGTTACCAATGGGGGGGAAGGGGGCAAGCTTTCTTT. It translates to CASSYQWGGRGQAFF. The chain joins TRBV6-5 to TRBJ1-1; the match to TRBD1 covers 7 bases. Unmatched junction bases numbered 12, after V lost 2 bases and J lost 9 bases. This CDR3 spans 15 amino acids. CDR1 is MNHEY, CDR2 SVGAGI, per germline.

This clone was seen once. The CDR3 coding sequence is TGCGCCAGCAGCCGGGCGGCTGACACCGGGGAGCTGTTTTTT. Translating gives CASSRAADTGELFF. J is TRBJ2-2 and V is TRBV5-1; D call uncertain. The V gene lost 4 bases and the J gene lost 3 bases, with 10 bases spanning the gap. Germline V CDR1 and CDR2: SGHRS, YFSETQ. This CDR3 has 14 amino acids.

The chain has TRBV2 and TRBJ2-5; the match to TRBD2 covers 11 bases. With V trimmed by 6 bases and J by 5 bases, 5 bases remained unmatched. Germline values: CDR1 SNHLY, CDR2 FYNNEI. The length of the CDR3 is 14 residues. The chain's CDR3 is CASRLTSGSETQYF. The CDR3 coding sequence is TGTGCCAGCAGACTAACTAGCGGGAGCGAGACCCAGTACTTC.

V and J are TRBV11-3 and TRBJ2-2; D is unclear. Germline V gives CDR1 SGHNT, CDR2 YENEEA. This CDR3 region has 11 residues. Trimming took 1 base from V and 10 from J, leaving 4 bases between them. The DNA of the CDR3 is TGTGCCAGCAGCTTAGGGGTGGAGCTGTTTTTT. This codes for CASSLGVELFF.

There are a few counts of this clone. The J gene is TRBJ2-6, the V gene TRBV5-8; D possibly corresponds to TRBD2 (6 bases). Trimming left V 4 bases short and J 0 bases short, with 8 bases between. Germline CDR1 reads SGHTS; CDR2 reads YDEGEE. The CDR3 loop spans 15 amino acids. CDR3 region: CASSLGSSGANVLTF. The CDR3, as DNA: TGTGCCAGCAGCCTCGGGAGCTCTGGGGCCAACGTCCTGACTTTC.

V is TRBV2 and J is TRBJ1-1; D gene uncertain. Per the germline V gene, CDR1 is SNHLY and CDR2 is FYNNEI. CDR3 size: 14 residues. V was pared by 6 bases and J by 0 bases, with 11 bases between. CDR3 amino acids: CASSGTVMNTEAFF. CDR3 DNA sequence: TGTGCCAGCAGCGGCACAGTCATGAACACTGAAGCTTTCTTT.

The chain combines TRBV6-5 with TRBJ2-2; D is perhaps TRBD2 (5 bases). CDR1 and CDR2 (germline): MNHEY, SVGAGI. The germline V and J ends were trimmed by 6 bases and 3 bases, with 11 bases remaining between them. The CDR3 has 14 amino acids. The CDR3 DNA reads as TGTGCCAGCAGGCACGGGGATGACACCGGGGAGCTGTTTTTT. Translated: CASRHGDDTGELFF.